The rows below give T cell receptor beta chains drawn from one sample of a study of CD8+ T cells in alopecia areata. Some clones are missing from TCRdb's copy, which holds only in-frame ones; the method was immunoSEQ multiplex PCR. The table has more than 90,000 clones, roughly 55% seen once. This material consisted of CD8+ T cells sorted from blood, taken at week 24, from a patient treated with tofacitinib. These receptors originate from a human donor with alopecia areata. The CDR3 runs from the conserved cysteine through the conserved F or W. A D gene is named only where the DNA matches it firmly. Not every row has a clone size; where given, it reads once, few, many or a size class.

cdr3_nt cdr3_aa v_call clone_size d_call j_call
TGTGCCACCAGTACTAATGGCGGTTGGGAGACTGAAGCTTTCTTT CATSTNGGWETEAFF TRBV15 NA NA TRBJ1-1
TGTGCCAGCTCAGGGACACCTAAACACAATGAGCAGTTCTTC CASSGTPKHNEQFF TRBV14 NA NA TRBJ2-1
TGTGCCAGCAGCACGACCAACGAGCAGTACTTC CASSTTNEQYF TRBV13 NA NA TRBJ2-7
TGCAGCGTGGCAGGGGGTGAATTGTCCTACGAGCAGTACTTC CSVAGGELSYEQYF TRBV29-1 few TRBD1 TRBJ2-7
TGTGCCAGCAGTCTAACCGACTCCTACGAGCAGTACTTC CASSLTDSYEQYF TRBV25-1 NA NA TRBJ2-7
TGTGCCAGCAGCCAAGGGGCGGGGGGCTCCTACGAGCAGTACTTC CASSQGAGGSYEQYF TRBV7-3 NA TRBD2 TRBJ2-7
TGTGCCAGCAGCCCCGCTGGGGGAGGACGATCACCCCTCCACTTT CASSPAGGGRSPLHF TRBV7-9 NA NA TRBJ1-6
TGTGCCCTCCGGACAGAAGATGCGGACAATGAGCAGTTCTTC CALRTEDADNEQFF TRBV19 NA NA TRBJ2-1
TGTGCCAGCAGTTTTTACAGGGCGAGCTCCTACGAGCAGTACTTC CASSFYRASSYEQYF TRBV27 NA NA TRBJ2-7
TGTGCCAGCAGTGAACTAGCGGCGGTCAACTACGAGCAGTACTTC CASSELAAVNYEQYF TRBV2 once TRBD2 TRBJ2-7
TGTGCAAGTCGCTTAGCGACTAGCGGGTATCAAGAGACCCAGTACTTC CASRLATSGYQETQYF TRBV12-2 few NA TRBJ2-5
TGTGCCAGCAGCCAATCTGAGGACCTTCCGAGCTCCTACAATGAGCAGTTCTTC CASSQSEDLPSSYNEQFF TRBV4-2 NA NA TRBJ2-1
TGTGCCAGCAGTTCCACGACAGGGGAATGGACTGAAGCTTTCTTT CASSSTTGEWTEAFF TRBV6-5 NA TRBD1 TRBJ1-1
TGTGCCAGCAGACCCGACTACAATGAGCAGTTCTTC CASRPDYNEQFF TRBV7-9 NA NA TRBJ2-1
TGCAGCGTTGTTGCCCAGGGTATCTACGAGCAGTACTTC CSVVAQGIYEQYF TRBV29-1 few NA TRBJ2-7
TGTGCCACCAGCAGAAGGGACGCGAATCAGCCCCAGCATTTT CATSRRDANQPQHF TRBV15 few NA TRBJ1-5
TGTGCCAGCAGCCCGACAGGGATGAACACTGAAGCTTTCTTT CASSPTGMNTEAFF TRBV4-2 NA TRBD1 TRBJ1-1
TGTGCCAGCAGCTTGGGAACCGATGACACGCTCTATGGCTACACCTTC CASSLGTDDTLYGYTF TRBV5-6 NA NA TRBJ1-2
TGTGCCAGCAGCCAAGATTGGTTGGCGGAAGACTTCTATGGCTACACCTTC CASSQDWLAEDFYGYTF TRBV14 NA NA TRBJ1-2
TGTGCCAGCAGCCAAGATAACTCCCCAGAGACCCAGTACTTC CASSQDNSPETQYF TRBV4-2 NA NA TRBJ2-5
TGCGCCACCAAACCGACAGGGGGCCAAGTCTACGAGCAGTACTTC CATKPTGGQVYEQYF TRBV5-1 once TRBD1 TRBJ2-7
TGCAGCGTTGCGAGGGGCCAAGAGACCCAGTACTTC CSVARGQETQYF TRBV29-1 NA NA TRBJ2-5
TGTGCCAGCAGCCAAGGGGGAGTGAACACTGAAGCTTTCTTT CASSQGGVNTEAFF TRBV7-9 NA NA TRBJ1-1
TGCGCCAGCAGCCGGTTACAGGGGAGCAATCAGCCCCAGCATTTT CASSRLQGSNQPQHF TRBV4-3 NA TRBD1 TRBJ1-5
TGTGCCAGCAGTTACTCGACTGGCGGCTTCGGGGAGACCCAGTACTTC CASSYSTGGFGETQYF TRBV6-6 NA NA TRBJ2-5
TGTGCCAGCAGTCCAGGAGGACTTTACGAGCAGTACTTC CASSPGGLYEQYF TRBV27 NA NA TRBJ2-7
TGTGCCAGCAGTTTATCGTGGCAGGGAGACGAGCAGTACTTC CASSLSWQGDEQYF TRBV27 NA NA TRBJ2-7
TGCGCCAGCAGCCAAGTGAATGCGGGGGGAGCCACAGATACGCAGTATTTT CASSQVNAGGATDTQYF TRBV4-1 NA TRBD2 TRBJ2-3
TGTGCCAGCAGACCGGACACCTCGAGCTCCTACGAGCAGTACTTC CASRPDTSSSYEQYF TRBV7-8 NA NA TRBJ2-7
TGTGCCAGCAGTACCGGACAAACGAGCAATCAGCCCCAGCATTTT CASSTGQTSNQPQHF TRBV2 few NA TRBJ1-5
TGTGCCAGCAGTGAAGCGCTTAACAGTCCGTCCCACGAGCAGTACTTC CASSEALNSPSHEQYF TRBV2 NA NA TRBJ2-7
TGTGCCATCAGTGAGCAGGACAGGGGGCTGATGGGCACTGAAGCTTTCTTT CAISEQDRGLMGTEAFF TRBV10-3 NA TRBD1 TRBJ1-1
TGTGCCAGCAGTGACTCGACAGGCACAGATACGCAGTATTTT CASSDSTGTDTQYF TRBV6-4 many NA TRBJ2-3
TGTGCCAGCAGCCCCGTGGGGCTACAAGAGACCCAGTACTTC CASSPVGLQETQYF TRBV6-5 few NA TRBJ2-5
TGTGCCAGCAGTGAAGAAGGGGACAGGGGTTGGGGAAGGACTGAAGCTTTCTTT CASSEEGDRGWGRTEAFF TRBV2 NA TRBD1 TRBJ1-1
TGCAGTGGATTTCTGCACACTGAAGCTTTCTTT CSGFLHTEAFF TRBV20-1 few NA TRBJ1-1
TGTGCCAGCAGCCCCCAGATTCAAGGACCTTTGGTGCAGTACTTC CASSPQIQGPLVQYF TRBV13 few NA TRBJ2-7
TGCGCCAGCAGCACAAGATTGAGGGAGGCCCAGCATTTT CASSTRLREAQHF TRBV4-1 NA NA TRBJ1-5
TGTGCCAGCAGCTTTTTTGGGCAGAGCTACGAGCAGTACTTC CASSFFGQSYEQYF TRBV7-9 NA NA TRBJ2-7
TGTGCCAGCAGCTTAACTTCACCCCTCCACTTT CASSLTSPLHF TRBV7-3 few NA TRBJ1-6
TGTGCCTGGAGTTTGTGGTCCCAAGAGACCCAGTACTTC CAWSLWSQETQYF TRBV30 NA NA TRBJ2-5
TGCGCCAGCAGCACCCAGGGTGGGTACAATGAGCAGTTCTTC CASSTQGGYNEQFF TRBV5-1 NA NA TRBJ2-1
TGCGCCAGCAGCTCGGGACAGTTCTACGAGCAGTACTTC CASSSGQFYEQYF TRBV5-1 NA TRBD1 TRBJ2-7
TGCGCCAGCAGCCTAGGGGAAGCCGGGGAGCTGTTTTTT CASSLGEAGELFF TRBV5-1 NA NA TRBJ2-2
TGTGCCAGCAGCTTGGCGTCCCACAATGAGCAGTTCTTC CASSLASHNEQFF TRBV13 NA NA TRBJ2-1
TGTGCCTGGAGTGACAGGAGTTATGGCTACACCTTC CAWSDRSYGYTF TRBV30 NA NA TRBJ1-2
TGTGCCAGCAGTTTATCGTTTTGGGCAGGGGAACAAAATTCACCCCTCCACTTT CASSLSFWAGEQNSPLHF TRBV27 NA NA TRBJ1-6
TGTGCCAGCAGCGGACAGGGAGCTCCCTACGAGCAGTACTTC CASSGQGAPYEQYF TRBV25-1 NA TRBD1 TRBJ2-7
TGTGCCAGCAGCTTCCTGGGGTCTGACTATGGCTACACCTTC CASSFLGSDYGYTF TRBV5-6 NA NA TRBJ1-2
TGTGCCTGGAGTTTTCGGGGGGACACCGGGGAGCTGTTTTTT CAWSFRGDTGELFF TRBV30 NA TRBD2 TRBJ2-2
TGTGCCAGCAGTTCTGACAGTCCAGATACGCAGTATTTT CASSSDSPDTQYF TRBV7-2 NA NA TRBJ2-3
TGTGCCAGCAGTGAGGGGGACACCGGGGAGCTGTTTTTT CASSEGDTGELFF TRBV25-1 NA NA TRBJ2-2
TGCGCCAGCGTGGGGAGACTATCGTCTAAGACCCAGTACTTC CASVGRLSSKTQYF TRBV10-2 NA NA TRBJ2-5
TGTGCCAGCAGCTTGGGCGGACTCCTCAGCACAGATACGCAGTATTTT CASSLGGLLSTDTQYF TRBV5-6 NA NA TRBJ2-3
TGTGCCACCAGCATACAGGGGGCGCGGTATGGCTACACCTTC CATSIQGARYGYTF TRBV15 few TRBD1 TRBJ1-2
TGTGCCAGCGGACAGGTTGCCGGAAACACCATATATTTT CASGQVAGNTIYF TRBV27 NA TRBD1 TRBJ1-3